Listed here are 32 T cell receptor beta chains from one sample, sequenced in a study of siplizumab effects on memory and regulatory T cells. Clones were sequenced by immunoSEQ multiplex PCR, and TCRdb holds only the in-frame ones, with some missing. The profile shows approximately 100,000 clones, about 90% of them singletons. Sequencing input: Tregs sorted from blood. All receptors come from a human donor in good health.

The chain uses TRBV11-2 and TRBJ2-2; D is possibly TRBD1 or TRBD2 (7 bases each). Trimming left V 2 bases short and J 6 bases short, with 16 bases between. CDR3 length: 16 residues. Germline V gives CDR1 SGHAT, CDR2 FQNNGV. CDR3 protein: CASSLFAGGASGELFF. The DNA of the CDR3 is TGTGCCAGCAGCTTATTCGCAGGGGGGGCCTCCGGGGAGCTGTTTTTT.

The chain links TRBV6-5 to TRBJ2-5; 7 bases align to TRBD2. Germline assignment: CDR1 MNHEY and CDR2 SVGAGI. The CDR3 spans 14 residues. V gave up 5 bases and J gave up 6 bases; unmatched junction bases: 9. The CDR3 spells CASSLGLVGQTQYF. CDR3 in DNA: TGTGCCAGCAGTCTCGGACTAGTGGGGCAGACCCAGTACTTC.

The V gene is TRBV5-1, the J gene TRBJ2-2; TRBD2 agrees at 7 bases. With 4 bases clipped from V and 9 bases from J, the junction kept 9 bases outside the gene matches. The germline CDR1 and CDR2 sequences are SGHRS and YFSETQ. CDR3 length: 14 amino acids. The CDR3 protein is CASSVGSGTRELFF. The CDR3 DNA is TGCGCCAGCAGCGTGGGCAGCGGGACTAGGGAGCTGTTTTTT.

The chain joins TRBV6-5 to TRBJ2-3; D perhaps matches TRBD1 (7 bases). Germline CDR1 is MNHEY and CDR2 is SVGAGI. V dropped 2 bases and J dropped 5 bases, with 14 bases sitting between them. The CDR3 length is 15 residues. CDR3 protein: CASSYAFQGGDTQYF. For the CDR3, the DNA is TGTGCCAGCAGTTACGCCTTCCAGGGGGGAGATACGCAGTATTTT.

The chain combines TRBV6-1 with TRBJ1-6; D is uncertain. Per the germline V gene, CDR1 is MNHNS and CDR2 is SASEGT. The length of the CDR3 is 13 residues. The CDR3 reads CASRSSYNSPLHF. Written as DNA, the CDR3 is TGTGCGTCGAGGAGCTCCTATAATTCACCCCTCCACTTT.

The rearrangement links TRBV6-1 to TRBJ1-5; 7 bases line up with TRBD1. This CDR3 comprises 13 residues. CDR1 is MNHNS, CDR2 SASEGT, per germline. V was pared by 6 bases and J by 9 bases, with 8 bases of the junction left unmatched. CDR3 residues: CASRDRPGWPQHF. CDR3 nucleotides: TGTGCCAGCAGGGACAGGCCAGGCTGGCCCCAGCATTTT.

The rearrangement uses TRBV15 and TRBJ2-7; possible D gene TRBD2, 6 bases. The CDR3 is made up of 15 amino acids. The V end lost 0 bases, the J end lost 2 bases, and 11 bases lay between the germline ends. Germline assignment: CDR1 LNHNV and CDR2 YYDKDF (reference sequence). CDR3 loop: CATSREGGVAYEQYF. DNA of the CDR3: TGTGCCACCAGCAGAGAGGGCGGGGTAGCCTACGAGCAGTACTTC.

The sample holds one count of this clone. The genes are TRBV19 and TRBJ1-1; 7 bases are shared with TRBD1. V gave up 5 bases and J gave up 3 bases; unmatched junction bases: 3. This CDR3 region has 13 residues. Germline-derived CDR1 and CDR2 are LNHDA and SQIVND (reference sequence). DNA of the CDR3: TGTGCCAGTAGTCCGACAGGGTACACTGAAGCTTTCTTT. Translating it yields CASSPTGYTEAFF.

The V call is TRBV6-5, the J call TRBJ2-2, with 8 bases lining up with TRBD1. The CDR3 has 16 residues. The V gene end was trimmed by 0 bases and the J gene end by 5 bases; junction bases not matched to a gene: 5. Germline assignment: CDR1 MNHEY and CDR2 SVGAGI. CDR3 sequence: CASSYSTQGATGELFF. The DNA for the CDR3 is TGTGCCAGCAGTTACTCGACCCAGGGGGCGACCGGGGAGCTGTTTTTT.

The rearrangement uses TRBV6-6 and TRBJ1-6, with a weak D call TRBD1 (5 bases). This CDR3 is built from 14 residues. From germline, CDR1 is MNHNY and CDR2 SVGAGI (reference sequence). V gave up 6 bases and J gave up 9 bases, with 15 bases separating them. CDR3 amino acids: CASRGDLGGSPLHF. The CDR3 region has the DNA TGTGCCAGCAGGGGGGACCTGGGCGGTTCACCCCTCCACTTT.

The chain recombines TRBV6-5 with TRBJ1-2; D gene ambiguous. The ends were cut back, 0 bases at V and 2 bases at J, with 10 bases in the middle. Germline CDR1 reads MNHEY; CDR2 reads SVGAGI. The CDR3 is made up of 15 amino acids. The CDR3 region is CASSYSSPGNYGYTF. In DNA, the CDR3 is TGTGCCAGCAGTTACTCAAGCCCCGGAAACTATGGCTACACCTTC.

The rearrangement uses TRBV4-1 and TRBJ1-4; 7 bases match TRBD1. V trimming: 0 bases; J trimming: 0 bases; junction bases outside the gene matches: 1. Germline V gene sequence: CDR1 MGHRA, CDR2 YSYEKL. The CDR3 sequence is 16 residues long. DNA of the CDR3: TGCGCCAGCAGCCAAGAAGGACAGGCAACTAATGAAAAACTGTTTTTT. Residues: CASSQEGQATNEKLFF.

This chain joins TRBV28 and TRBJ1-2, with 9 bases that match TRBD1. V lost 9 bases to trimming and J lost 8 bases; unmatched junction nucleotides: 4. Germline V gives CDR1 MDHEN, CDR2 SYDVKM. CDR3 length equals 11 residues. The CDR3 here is CASSGQGGYTF. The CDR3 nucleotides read TGTGCCAGTAGCGGACAGGGGGGCTACACCTTC.

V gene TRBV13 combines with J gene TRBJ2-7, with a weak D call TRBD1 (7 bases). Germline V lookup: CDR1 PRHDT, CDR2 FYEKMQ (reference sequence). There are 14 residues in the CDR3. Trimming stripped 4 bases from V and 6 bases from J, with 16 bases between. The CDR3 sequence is CASSSRGRFGEQYF. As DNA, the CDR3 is TGTGCCAGCAGCTCCAGGGGGAGGTTCGGCGAGCAGTACTTC.

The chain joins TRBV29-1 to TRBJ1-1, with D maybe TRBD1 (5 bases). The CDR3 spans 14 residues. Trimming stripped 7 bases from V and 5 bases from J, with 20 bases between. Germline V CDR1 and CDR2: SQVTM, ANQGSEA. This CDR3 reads CSAQGDSRYTEAFF. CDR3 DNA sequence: TGCAGCGCTCAAGGGGATTCCAGGTATACTGAAGCTTTCTTT.

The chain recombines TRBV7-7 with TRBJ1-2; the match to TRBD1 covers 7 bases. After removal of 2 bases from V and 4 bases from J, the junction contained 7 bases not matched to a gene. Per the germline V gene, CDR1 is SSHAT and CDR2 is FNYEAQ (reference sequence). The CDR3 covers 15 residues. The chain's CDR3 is CASSLRHRGFYGYTF. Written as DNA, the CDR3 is TGTGCCAGCAGCTTACGTCACAGGGGCTTCTATGGCTACACCTTC.

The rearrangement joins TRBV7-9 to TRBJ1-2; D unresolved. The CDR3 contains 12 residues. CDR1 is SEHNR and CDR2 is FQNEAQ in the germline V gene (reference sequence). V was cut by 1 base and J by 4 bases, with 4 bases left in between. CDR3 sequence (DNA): TGTGCCAGCAGCTTAGACGGCTATGGCTACACCTTC. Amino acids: CASSLDGYGYTF.

For the CDR3, the DNA is TGTGCCAGCTATTCTAACTATGGCTACACCTTC. The encoded protein is CASYSNYGYTF. The chain combines TRBV28 with TRBJ1-2; D ambiguous. Deletions cut 8 bases from V and 0 bases from J, with 4 bases between. The germline gives CDR1 MDHEN, CDR2 SYDVKM. The CDR3 is 11 residues long.

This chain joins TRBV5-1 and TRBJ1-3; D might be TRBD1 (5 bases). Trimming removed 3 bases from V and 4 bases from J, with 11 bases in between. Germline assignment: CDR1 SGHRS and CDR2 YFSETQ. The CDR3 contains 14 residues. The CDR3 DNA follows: TGCGCCAGCAGCTCCGCCGGGGCCGGAAACACCATATATTTT. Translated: CASSSAGAGNTIYF.

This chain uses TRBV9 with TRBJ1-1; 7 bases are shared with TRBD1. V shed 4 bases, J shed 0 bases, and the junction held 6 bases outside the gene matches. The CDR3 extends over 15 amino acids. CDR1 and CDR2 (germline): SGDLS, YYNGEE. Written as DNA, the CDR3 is TGTGCCAGCAGCCCCCGACAGGGCTTGAACACTGAAGCTTTCTTT. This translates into CASSPRQGLNTEAFF.

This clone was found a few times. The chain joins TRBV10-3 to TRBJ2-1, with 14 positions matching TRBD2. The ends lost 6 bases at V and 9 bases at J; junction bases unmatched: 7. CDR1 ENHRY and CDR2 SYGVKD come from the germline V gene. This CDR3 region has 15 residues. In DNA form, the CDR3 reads TGTGCCATCAGCCCGACTAGCGGGGGGGCCGGTGAGCAGTTCTTC. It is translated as CAISPTSGGAGEQFF.

The DNA of the CDR3 is TGCAGCGGGGGAGATAACTATGGCTACACCTTC. It codes for CSGGDNYGYTF. This chain connects TRBV29-1 to TRBJ1-2, with D hard to call. The CDR3 has 11 amino acids. Germline CDR1 reads SQVTM; CDR2 reads ANQGSEA. V lost 7 bases, J lost 1 base, and 7 bases lay in between.

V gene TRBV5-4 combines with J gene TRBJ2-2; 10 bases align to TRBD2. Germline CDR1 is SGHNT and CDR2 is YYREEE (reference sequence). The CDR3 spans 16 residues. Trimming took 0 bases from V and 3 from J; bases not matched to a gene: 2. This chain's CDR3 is CASSLDLAGDTGELFF. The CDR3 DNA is TGTGCCAGCAGCTTGGATCTAGCGGGGGACACCGGGGAGCTGTTTTTT.

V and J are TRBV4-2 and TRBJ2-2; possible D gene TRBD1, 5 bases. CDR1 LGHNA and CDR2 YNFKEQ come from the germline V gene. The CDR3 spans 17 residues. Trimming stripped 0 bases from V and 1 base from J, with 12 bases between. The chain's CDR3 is CASSQDRSRVNTGELFF. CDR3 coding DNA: TGTGCCAGCAGCCAAGATCGTTCCAGGGTGAACACCGGGGAGCTGTTTTTT.

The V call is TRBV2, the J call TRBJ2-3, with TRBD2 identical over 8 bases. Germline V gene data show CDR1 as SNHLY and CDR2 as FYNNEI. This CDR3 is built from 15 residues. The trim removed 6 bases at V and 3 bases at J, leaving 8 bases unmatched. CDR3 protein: CASRELAETTDTQYF. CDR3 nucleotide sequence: TGTGCCAGCAGGGAACTAGCGGAGACAACAGATACGCAGTATTTT.

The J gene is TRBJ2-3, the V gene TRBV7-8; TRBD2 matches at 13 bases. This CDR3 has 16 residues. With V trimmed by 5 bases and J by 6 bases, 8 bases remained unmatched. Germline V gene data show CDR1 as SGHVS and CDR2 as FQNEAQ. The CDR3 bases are TGTGCCAGCAGCCTCGGACTAGCGGGAGCAGTTGATACGCAGTATTTT. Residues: CASSLGLAGAVDTQYF.

CDR3 bases: TGTGCCAGCAGCTTAGAGCCGGGGTACAATGAGCAGTTCTTC. Encoded protein: CASSLEPGYNEQFF. The rearrangement joins TRBV7-2 to TRBJ2-1, with TRBD2 as a possible D gene (5 bases). Trimming removed 1 base from V and 4 bases from J, with 8 bases in between. CDR3 length: 14 amino acids. Germline lookup yields CDR1 SGHTA and CDR2 FQGNSA.

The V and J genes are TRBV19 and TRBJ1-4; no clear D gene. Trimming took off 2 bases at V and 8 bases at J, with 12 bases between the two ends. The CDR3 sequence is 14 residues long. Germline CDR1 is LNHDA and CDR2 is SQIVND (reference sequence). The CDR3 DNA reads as TGTGCCAGTAGTATATCTTTTAGTAGGGAAAAACTGTTTTTT. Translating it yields CASSISFSREKLFF.

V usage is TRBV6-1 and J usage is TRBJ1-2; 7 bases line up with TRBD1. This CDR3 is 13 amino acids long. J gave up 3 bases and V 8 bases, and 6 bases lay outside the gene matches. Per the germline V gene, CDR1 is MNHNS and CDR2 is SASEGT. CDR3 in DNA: TGTGCCAGCCAGGGGGGGACGCACTATGGCTACACCTTC. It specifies CASQGGTHYGYTF.

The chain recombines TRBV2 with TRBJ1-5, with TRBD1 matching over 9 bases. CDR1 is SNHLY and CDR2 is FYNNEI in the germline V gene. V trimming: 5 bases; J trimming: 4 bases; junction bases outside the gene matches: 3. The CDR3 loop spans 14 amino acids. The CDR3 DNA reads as TGTGCCAGCAGTAAAGACAGGGGGAATCAGCCCCAGCATTTT. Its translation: CASSKDRGNQPQHF.

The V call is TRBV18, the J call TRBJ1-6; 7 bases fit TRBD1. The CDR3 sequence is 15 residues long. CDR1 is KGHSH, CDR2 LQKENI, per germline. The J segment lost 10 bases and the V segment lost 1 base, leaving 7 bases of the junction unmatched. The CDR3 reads CASSPRRGGESPLHF. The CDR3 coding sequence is TGTGCCAGCTCACCACGGAGAGGGGGCGAATCACCCCTCCACTTT.

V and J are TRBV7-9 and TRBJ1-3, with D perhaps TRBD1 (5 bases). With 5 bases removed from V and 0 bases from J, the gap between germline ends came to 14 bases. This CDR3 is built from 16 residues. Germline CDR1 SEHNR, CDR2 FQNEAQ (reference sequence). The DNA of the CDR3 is TGTGCCAGCAGCCCTAAGCGGGGGGGCTCTGGAAACACCATATATTTT. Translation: CASSPKRGGSGNTIYF.